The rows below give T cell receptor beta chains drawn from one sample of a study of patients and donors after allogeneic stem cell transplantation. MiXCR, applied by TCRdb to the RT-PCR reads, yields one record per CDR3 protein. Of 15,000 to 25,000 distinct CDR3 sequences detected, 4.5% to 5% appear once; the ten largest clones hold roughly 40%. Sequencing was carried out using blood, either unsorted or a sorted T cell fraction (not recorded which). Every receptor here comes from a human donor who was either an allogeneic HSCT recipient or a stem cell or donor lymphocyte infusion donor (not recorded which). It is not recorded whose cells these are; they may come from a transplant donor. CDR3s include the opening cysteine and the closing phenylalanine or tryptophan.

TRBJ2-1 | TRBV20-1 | CSARERGGRNEQFF
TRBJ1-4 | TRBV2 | CASHRFPTNEKLFF
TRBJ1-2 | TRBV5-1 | CASSFSTENYGYTF
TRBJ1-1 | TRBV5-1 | CASSLGRTGENTEAFF
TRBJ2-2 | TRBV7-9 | CASSLGAGSKLFF
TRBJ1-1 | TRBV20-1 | CAWSSGPNTEAFF
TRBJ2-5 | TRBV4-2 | CASSRSGLLQETQYF
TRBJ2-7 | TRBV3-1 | CASSARTGNYEQYF
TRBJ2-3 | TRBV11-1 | CASTLGASGRSSADTQYF
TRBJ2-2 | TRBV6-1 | CASRTSLAGELFF
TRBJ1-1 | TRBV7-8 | CASSPGGGLVTEAFF
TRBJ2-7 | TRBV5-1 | CASSRDRAGEQYF
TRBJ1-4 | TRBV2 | CASIRTGRDEKLFF
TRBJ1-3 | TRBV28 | CASSEGGSNGNTIYF
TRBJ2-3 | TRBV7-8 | CASSPERIGRTDTQYF
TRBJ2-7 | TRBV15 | CATSRGQGRDEQYF
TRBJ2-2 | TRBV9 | CASSAGPRTGELFF
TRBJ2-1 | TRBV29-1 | CSVESLAWFF
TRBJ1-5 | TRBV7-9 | CASSLVWRGGQPQHF
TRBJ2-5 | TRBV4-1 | CASSQEYRVKETQYF
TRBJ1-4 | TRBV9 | CASSATTRGYATNEKLFF
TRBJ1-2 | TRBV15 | CATSRPTYSGYTF
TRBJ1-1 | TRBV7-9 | CASRDGGNTEAFF
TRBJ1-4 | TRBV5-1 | CASTPWGGGDEKLFF
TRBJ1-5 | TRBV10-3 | CAISESPVQPQHF
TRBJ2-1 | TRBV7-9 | CASSRNPSGGALNEQFF
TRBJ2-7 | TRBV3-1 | CASSPYGERGEQYF
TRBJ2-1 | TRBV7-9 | CASSLAWRGARNEQFF
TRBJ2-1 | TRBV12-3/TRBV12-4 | CASSTAGGSYNEQFF
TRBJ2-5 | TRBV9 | CASSVGSAGETQYF
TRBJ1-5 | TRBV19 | CASSRIGGDQPQHF
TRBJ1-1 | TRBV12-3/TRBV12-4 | CASSTRHIGPEAFF
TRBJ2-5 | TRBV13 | CASSFLRETQYF